This TCR beta chain was obtained from a study of primary melanoma T cells and metastatic recurrence (TCRdb year 2020). Regarding the research as a whole: A total of 150 to 200 primary melanomas made up the cohort, all of stage T2 to T4 and more than 1 mm thick. The T-cell fraction measured by TCR beta sequencing was compared against progression-free survival as the clinical outcome. Histopathological grading of tumor-infiltrating lymphocytes was compared with the sequencing-derived T-cell fraction. Whether T-cell fraction and T-cell repertoire clonality in primary melanoma tumors predicted patient outcome was tested in the study.

There are 15 amino acids in the CDR3, from cysteine to phenylalanine inclusive. Of the read, only the CDR3 DNA is kept; its 45 bases are in frame from base 1. The germline ends are 13 bases apart after V is trimmed by 3 bases and J by 4 bases. The germline V gene encodes CDR1 MNHGY and CDR2 SAAAGT. This clone was counted once. No antigen is known for it. There are no base qualities to consult, and no much larger clone falls within one base. Library preparation employed the immunoSEQ multiplex PCR assay. High-throughput sequencing of the T-cell receptor beta chain was performed on primary melanoma tumor tissue. As for how the authors treated the data: Among the repertoire analyses were the distribution of insertions and deletions and the sharing of TCRB CDR3 between samples. The predictive value of the T-cell fraction was ranked against histopathological variables by a gradient-boosted model. The table comes from immuneACCESS by way of TCRdb, which keeps in-frame sequences with V and J called. Part of the clones is missing from these tables; in studies checked, under half for an unresolved V gene and the rest for unknown reasons. For V, J and clone size, that table is used; D and trimming come from the DNA. This sample has under 3,500 clones in its table, and 82% of those were observed once. Around 21% of the sample rests with the top ten.

Study-wide findings and limitations: An effective T-cell-mediated antitumor response in primary melanoma was presented by the authors only as a suggestion rather than as a demonstrated mechanism. Tumor T-cell fraction was reported to predict progression-free survival independently of thickness, ulceration, mitotic rate and age. Protection appeared to be conferred by a T-cell fraction above 20% regardless of ulceration status, mitotic rate or nodal disease. Compared with adding any other histopathological variable to tumor thickness, adding T-cell fraction reportedly produced a bigger improvement in progression-free survival prediction.

Each patient's primary melanoma had been surgically resected and was viewed as potentially curable, though still at risk of metastatic recurrence. Recombination connected TRBV6-8 to TRBJ2-1; the D call could be TRBD1 or TRBD2, with each sharing 5 bases. This clonotype originated in a human donor with melanoma. Sequenced input: melanoma tumor tissue. The nucleotide sequence is TGTGCCAGCAGTTATACCGGGACGGTGTACAATGAGCAGTTCTTC. It is translated as CASSYTGTVYNEQFF.